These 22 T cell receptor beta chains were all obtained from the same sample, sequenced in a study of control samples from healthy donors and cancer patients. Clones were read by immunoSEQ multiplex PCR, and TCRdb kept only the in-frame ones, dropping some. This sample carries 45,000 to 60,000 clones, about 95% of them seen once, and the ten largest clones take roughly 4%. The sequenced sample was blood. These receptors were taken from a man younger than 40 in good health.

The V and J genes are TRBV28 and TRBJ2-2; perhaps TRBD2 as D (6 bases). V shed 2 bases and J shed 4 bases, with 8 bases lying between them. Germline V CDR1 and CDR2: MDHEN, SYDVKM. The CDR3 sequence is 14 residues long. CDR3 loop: CASSLAGPTGELFF. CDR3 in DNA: TGTGCCAGCAGTTTAGCGGGACCCACCGGGGAGCTGTTTTTT.

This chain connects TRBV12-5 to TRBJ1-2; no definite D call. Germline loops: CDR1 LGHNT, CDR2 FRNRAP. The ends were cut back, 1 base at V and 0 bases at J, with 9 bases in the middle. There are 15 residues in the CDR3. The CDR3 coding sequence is TGTGCTAGTGGTTTGGACGGACGGACTAACTATGGCTACACCTTC. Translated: CASGLDGRTNYGYTF.

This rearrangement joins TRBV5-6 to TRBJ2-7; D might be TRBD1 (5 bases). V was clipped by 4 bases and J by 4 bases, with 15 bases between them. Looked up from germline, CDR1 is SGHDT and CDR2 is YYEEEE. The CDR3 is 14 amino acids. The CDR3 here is CASSPRTFGYEQYF. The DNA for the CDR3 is TGTGCCAGCAGCCCGCGGACATTCGGATACGAGCAGTACTTC.

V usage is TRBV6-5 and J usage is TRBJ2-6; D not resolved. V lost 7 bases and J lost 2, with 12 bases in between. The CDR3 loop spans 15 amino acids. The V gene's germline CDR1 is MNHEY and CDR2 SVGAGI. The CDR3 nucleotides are TGTGCCAGCACCCCCAGTATAGCTGGGGCCAACGTCCTGACTTTC. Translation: CASTPSIAGANVLTF.

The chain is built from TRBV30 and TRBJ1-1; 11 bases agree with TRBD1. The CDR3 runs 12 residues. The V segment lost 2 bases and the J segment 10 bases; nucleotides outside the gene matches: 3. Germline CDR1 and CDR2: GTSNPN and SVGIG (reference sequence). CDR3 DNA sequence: TGTGCCTGGAGTTGGACAGGGGGCAGAGCTTTCTTT. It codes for CAWSWTGGRAFF.

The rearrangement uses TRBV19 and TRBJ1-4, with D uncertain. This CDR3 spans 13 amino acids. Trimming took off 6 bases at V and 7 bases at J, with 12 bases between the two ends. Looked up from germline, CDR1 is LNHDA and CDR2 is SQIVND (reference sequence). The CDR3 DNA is TGTGCCAGTAGGACGGAATGGTCTGAAAAACTGTTTTTT. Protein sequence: CASRTEWSEKLFF.

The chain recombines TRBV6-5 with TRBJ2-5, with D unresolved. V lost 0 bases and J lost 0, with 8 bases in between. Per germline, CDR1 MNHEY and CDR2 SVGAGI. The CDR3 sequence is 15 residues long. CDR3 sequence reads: CASSYSGVYQETQYF. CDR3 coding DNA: TGTGCCAGCAGTTACTCGGGCGTTTACCAAGAGACCCAGTACTTC.

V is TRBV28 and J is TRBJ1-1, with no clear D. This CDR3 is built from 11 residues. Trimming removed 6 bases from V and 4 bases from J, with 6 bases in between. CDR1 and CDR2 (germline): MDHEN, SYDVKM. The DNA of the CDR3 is TGTGCCAGCAGCCGGCTCACTGAAGCTTTCTTT. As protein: CASSRLTEAFF.

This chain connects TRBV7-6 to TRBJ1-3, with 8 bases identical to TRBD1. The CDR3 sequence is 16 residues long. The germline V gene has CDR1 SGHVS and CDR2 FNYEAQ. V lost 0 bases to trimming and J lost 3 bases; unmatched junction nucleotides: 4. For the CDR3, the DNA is TGTGCCAGCAGCTTAGCGGACAGGGCTAGTGGAAACACCATATATTTT. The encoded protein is CASSLADRASGNTIYF.

The CDR3 DNA reads as TGTGCCAGCAGCTTATCAGGGTATGGTGAAAAACTGTTTTTT. Protein sequence: CASSLSGYGEKLFF. The chain couples TRBV11-1 to TRBJ1-4; perhaps TRBD1 as D (5 bases). The CDR3 runs to 14 residues. Germline V CDR1 and CDR2: SGHAT, FQDESV (reference sequence). Between the trimmed V and J ends, which lost 2 bases and 7 bases, there was a span of 11 bases. Using reference TRBV11-1 and TRBJ1-4 for the parts outside the CDR3, the full variable domain is EAEVAQSPRYKITEKSQAVAFWCDPISGHATLYWYRQILGQGPELLVQFQDESVVDDSQLPKDRFSAERLKGVDSTLKIQPAELGDSAMYLCASSLSGYGEKLFFGSGTQLSVL.

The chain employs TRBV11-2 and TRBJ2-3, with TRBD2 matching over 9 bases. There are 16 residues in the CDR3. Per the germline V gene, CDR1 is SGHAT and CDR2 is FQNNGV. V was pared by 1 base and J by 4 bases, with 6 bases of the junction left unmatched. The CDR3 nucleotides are TGTGCCAGCAGCTTAGGGCTTAGCGGGAGCTCAGATACGCAGTATTTT. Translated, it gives CASSLGLSGSSDTQYF.

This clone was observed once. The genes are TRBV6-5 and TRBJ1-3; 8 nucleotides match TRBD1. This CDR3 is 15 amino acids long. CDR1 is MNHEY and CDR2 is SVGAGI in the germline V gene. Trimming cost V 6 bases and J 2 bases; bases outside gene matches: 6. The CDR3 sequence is CASSLTGVAGNTIYF. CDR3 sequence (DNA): TGTGCCAGCAGCCTGACAGGGGTAGCTGGAAACACCATATATTTT.

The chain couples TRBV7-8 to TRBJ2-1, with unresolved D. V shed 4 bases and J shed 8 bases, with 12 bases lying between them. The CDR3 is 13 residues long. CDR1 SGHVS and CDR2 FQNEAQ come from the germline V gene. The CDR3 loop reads CASSYLTGDEQFF. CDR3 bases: TGTGCCAGCAGCTACCTAACTGGTGATGAGCAGTTCTTC.

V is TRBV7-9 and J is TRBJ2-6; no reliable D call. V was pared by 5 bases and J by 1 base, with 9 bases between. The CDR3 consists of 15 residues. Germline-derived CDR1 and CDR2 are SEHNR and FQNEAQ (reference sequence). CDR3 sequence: CASSTQKSGANVLTF. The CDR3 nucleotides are TGTGCCAGCAGCACACAAAAGTCTGGGGCCAACGTCCTGACTTTC.

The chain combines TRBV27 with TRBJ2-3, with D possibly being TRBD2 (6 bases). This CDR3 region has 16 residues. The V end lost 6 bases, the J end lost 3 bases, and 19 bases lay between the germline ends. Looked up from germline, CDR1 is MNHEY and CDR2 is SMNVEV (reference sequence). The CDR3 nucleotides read TGTGCCAGCAGCGCCTCCGGGGGTCGGTTTACAGATACGCAGTATTTT. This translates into CASSASGGRFTDTQYF.

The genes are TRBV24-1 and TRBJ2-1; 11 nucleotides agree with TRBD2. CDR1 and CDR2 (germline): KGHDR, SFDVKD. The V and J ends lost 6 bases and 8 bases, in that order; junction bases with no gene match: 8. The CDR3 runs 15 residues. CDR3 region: CATSRSTSGSYEQFF. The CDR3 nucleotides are TGTGCCACCAGTAGAAGTACTAGCGGGAGTTATGAGCAGTTCTTC.

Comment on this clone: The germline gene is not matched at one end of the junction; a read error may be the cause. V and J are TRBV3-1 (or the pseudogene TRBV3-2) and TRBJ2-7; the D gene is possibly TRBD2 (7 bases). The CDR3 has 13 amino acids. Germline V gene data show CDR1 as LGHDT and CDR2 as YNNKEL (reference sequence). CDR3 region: CASSQGLGGVRVF. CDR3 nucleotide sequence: TGTGCCAGCAGCCAAGGTTTAGGGGGGGTTCGTGTTTTC.

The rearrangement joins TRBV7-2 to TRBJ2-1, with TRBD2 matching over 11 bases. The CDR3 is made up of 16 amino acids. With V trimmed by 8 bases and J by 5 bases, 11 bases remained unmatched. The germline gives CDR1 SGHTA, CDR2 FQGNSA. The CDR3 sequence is CASDSAGTSGNNEQFF. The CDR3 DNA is TGTGCCAGCGACTCAGCCGGGACTAGCGGCAACAATGAGCAGTTCTTC. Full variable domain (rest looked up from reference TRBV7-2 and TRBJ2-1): GAGVSQSPSNKVTEKGKDVELRCDPISGHTALYWYRQSLGQGLEFLIYFQGNSAPDKSGLPSDRFSAERTGGSVSTLTIQRTQQEDSAVYLCASDSAGTSGNNEQFFGPGTRLTVL.

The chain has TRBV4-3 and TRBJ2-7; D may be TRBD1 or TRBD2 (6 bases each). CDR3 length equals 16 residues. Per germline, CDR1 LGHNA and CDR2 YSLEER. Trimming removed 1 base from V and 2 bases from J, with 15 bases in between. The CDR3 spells CASSQAWGANPYEQYF. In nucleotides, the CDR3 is TGCGCCAGCAGCCAAGCCTGGGGGGCCAACCCCTACGAGCAGTACTTC.

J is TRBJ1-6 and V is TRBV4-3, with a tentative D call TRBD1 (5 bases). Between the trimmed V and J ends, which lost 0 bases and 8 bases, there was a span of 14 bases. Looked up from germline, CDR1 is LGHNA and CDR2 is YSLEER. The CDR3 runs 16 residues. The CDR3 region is CASSQEIWDLYSPLHF. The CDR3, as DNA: TGCGCCAGCAGCCAAGAGATTTGGGACCTTTATTCACCCCTCCACTTT.

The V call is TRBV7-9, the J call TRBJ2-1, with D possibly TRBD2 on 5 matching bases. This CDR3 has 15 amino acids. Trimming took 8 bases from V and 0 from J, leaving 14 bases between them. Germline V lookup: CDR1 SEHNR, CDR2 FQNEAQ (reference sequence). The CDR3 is CASPSGSDSYNEQFF. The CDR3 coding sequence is TGTGCCAGCCCTTCGGGGTCAGACTCCTACAATGAGCAGTTCTTC.

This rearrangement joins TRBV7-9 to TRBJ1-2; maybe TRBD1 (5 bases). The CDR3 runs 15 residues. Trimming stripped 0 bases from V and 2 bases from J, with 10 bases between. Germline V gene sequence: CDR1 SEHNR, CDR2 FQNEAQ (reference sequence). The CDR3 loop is CASSLARRDNYGYTF. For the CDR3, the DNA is TGTGCCAGCAGCTTAGCTCGAAGGGACAACTATGGCTACACCTTC. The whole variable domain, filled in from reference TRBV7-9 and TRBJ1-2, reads DTGVSQNPRHKITKRGQNVTFRCDPISEHNRLYWYRQTLGQGPEFLTYFQNEAQLEKSRLLSDRFSAERPKGSFSTLEIQRTEQGDSAMYLCASSLARRDNYGYTFGSGTRLTVV.